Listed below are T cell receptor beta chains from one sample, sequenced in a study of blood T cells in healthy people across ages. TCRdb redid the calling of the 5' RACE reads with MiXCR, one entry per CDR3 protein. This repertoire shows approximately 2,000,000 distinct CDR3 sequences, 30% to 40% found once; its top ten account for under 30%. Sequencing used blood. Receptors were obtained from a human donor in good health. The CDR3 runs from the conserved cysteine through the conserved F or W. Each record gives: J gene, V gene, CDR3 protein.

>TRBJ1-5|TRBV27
CASSFFSDQPQHF
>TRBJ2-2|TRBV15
CATSRDLLLNTGELFF
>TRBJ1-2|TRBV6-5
CASSYSGQPWGYTF
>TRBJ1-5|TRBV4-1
CASSTTGSQPQHF
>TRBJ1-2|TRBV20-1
CSDKDSAPNYGYTF
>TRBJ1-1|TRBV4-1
CASSQAVGRKTEAFF
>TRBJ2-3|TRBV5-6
CASSEWGAGIDTQYF
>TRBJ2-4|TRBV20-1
CSARARQGAENIQYF
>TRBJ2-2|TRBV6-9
CASMEGPNTGELFF
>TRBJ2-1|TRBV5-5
CASGGKRSSYNEQFF
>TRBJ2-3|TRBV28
CASRPTGGGADTQYF
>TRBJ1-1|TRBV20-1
CSARDQRKPTNAEAFF
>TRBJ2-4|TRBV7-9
CASSLSRSGGPGNIQYF
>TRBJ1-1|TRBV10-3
CAISDWGYRNTEAFF
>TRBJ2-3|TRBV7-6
CASSFRDIGGYTQYF
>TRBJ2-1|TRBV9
CASSVDVGANEQFF
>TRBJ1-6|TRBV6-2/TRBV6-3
CASSYTGTGNSPVHF
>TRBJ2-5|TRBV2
CASRSTGARVETQYF
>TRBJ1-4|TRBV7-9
CASSTRGANEKLFF
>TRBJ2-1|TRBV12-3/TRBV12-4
CASSMGRGQGDNEQFF
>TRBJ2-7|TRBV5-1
CASRAGSNEQYF
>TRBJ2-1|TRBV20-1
CSARDEGRGAYNEQFF
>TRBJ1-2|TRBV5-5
CASSLLGRSGDGYTF
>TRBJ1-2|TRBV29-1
CSVGQGVNGYTF
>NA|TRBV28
CASSLNPGGGLETQYF
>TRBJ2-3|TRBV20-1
CSARALALDTQYF
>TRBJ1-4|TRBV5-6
CASSPGTGYEKLFF
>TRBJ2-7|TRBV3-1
CASSHTINYEQYF
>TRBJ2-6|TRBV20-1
CSARPGSSGANVLTF
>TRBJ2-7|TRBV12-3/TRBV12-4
CASSPLQTGTYEQYF
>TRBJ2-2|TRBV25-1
CASTKAGGLTGELFF
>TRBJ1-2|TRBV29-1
CSVEEGQGDYGYTF
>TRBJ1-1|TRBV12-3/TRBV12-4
CASSSTGAGRAFF
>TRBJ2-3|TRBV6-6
CASSSSSGSDGTDTQYF
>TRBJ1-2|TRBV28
CASTGNGRYGYTF
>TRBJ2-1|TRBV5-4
CASSFPRGDEQFF
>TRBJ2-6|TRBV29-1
CSVRGSSGANVLTF
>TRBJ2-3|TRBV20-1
CSVDTGYADTQYF
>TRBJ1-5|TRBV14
CASSQEYSQPQHF
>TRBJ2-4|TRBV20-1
CSARDSSGTSNEQYF
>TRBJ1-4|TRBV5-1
CASSPNSGTGHEKLFF
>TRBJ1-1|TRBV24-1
CATSEKGYTEAFF
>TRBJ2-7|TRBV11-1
CASSITSVGLSYEQYF
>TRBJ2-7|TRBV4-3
CASSQAESGPYEQYF
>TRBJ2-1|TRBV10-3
CAISADQFLHEQFF
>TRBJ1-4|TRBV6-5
CASSTPGRGDEKLFF
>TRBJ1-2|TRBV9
CASSAGQESYGYTF
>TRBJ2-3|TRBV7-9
CASRGAVNTDTQYF
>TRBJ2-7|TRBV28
CASRLAGVAYEQYF
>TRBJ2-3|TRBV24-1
CATSDFSGRGGKGTLDTQYF
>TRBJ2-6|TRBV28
CASRTPKGSGANVLTF
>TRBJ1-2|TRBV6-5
CASTPDVQESGYTF
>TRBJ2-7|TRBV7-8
CASSFRMGQGYYEQYF
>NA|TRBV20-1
CSAQRTSVAYEQYF
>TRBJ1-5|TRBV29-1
CSVAEGGPNQPQHF
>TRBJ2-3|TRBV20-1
CSARAMGLAGYTDTQYF
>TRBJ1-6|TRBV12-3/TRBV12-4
CASSFVALLLNSPLHF
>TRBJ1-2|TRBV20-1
CSVPDRDTLGYTF
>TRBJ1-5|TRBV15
CATSRGQGFQPQHF
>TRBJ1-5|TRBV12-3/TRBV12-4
CASSFGVAGSNQPQHF